The TCR beta chain under discussion was sequenced for a study of blood T cell repertoires in COVID-19. Turning to the study itself: Samples came from the United States, Italy and Spain, spanning acute and convalescent COVID-19. The cDNA or gDNA used as material had been derived from T cells, B-cell-depleted T cells, or PBMCs.

Seattle enrolled patients during active infection and tracked them longitudinally. In the authors' workflow: It was from reference gene primer amplification that nucleated cell counts were estimated. Only in-frame clones appear in the TCRdb table, and some are missing; sequencing was by immunoSEQ multiplex PCR. The D gene and trimming were derived from the DNA, and the V and J assignments and clone size from that table. The sample consists of some 180,000 clones, around four fifths of them appearing once. There are 14 residues in the CDR3. V was shortened by 6 bases and J by 4 bases, with 16 bases between the two germline ends. Germline-derived CDR1 and CDR2 are PRHDT and FYEKMQ (reference sequence).

The chain employs TRBV13 and TRBJ2-7; no reliable D call. Sequencing was performed on peripheral blood. The clonotype was recovered from a woman between 40 and 50 years old with COVID-19, enrolled during active disease. Here the CDR3 reads CASSSSVPAYEQYF. The CDR3 DNA follows: TGTGCCAGCAGTTCGTCGGTCCCTGCTTACGAGCAGTACTTC.